This entry lists 30 T cell receptor beta chains sequenced from one sample in a study of blood T cell repertoires in COVID-19. Measured with immunoSEQ multiplex PCR; TCRdb has only the in-frame clones, and not every one. The table lists under 300,000 clones, roughly 89% of them singletons. Specimen: peripheral blood. These receptor sequences come from a middle-aged woman who had recovered from COVID-19.

The CDR3 coding sequence is TGTGCCAGCGGACTAGCGGGAGGAGATACGCAGTATTTT. Translated, it gives CASGLAGGDTQYF. This chain uses TRBV27 with TRBJ2-3; 14 nucleotides agree with TRBD2. The germline CDR1 and CDR2 sequences are MNHEY and SMNVEV (reference sequence). The CDR3 runs to 13 residues. Germline trimming cut 8 bases from V and 5 bases from J; bases unmatched to any gene: 0.

This clone has a handful of counts. V and J are TRBV6-6 and TRBJ1-2; D uncertain. V was shortened by 6 bases and J by 2 bases, with 7 bases between the two germline ends. CDR1 and CDR2 from the germline V gene are MNHNY and SVGAGI (reference sequence). The CDR3 runs to 12 residues. CDR3 DNA: TGTGCCAGCAGAGCACCAAACTATGGCTACACCTTC. Its protein is CASRAPNYGYTF.

The table lists this clone with a count of one. This chain links TRBV27 with TRBJ2-1, with D possibly being TRBD2 (7 bases). The CDR3 runs 16 residues. Looked up from germline, CDR1 is MNHEY and CDR2 is SMNVEV (reference sequence). V lost 2 bases and J 0 bases, leaving 11 bases between the germline ends. The chain's CDR3 is CASSLAGAPSYNEQFF. DNA for the CDR3: TGTGCCAGCAGTTTAGCGGGGGCTCCCTCCTACAATGAGCAGTTCTTC.

The chain carries TRBV5-1 and TRBJ2-5; 9 bases map to TRBD1. With 2 bases clipped from V and 1 base from J, the junction kept 9 bases outside the gene matches. CDR3 size: 17 residues. Germline V gene data show CDR1 as SGHRS and CDR2 as YFSETQ. The CDR3 sequence is CASSFAGVTGGQETQYF. The DNA for the CDR3 is TGCGCCAGCAGCTTCGCTGGCGTGACAGGGGGCCAAGAGACCCAGTACTTC.

The genes are TRBV5-1 and TRBJ2-7, with TRBD1 as a possible D gene (5 bases). V gave up 4 bases and J gave up 2 bases, with 10 bases separating them. CDR3 length: 13 amino acids. Per the germline V gene, CDR1 is SGHRS and CDR2 is YFSETQ. CDR3 nucleotides: TGCGCCAGCAGCAAGACAGTTACCTACGAGCAGTACTTC. This translates into CASSKTVTYEQYF.

This chain connects TRBV12-1 to TRBJ2-1; TRBD1, the table's D call, was not compared with the DNA. TRBV12-1 is listed as a pseudogene. The CDR3 extends over 15 amino acids. CDR3 sequence: CASSSPPGQVHEQFF. The CDR3 DNA sequence: TGTGCCAGCAGCTCGCCTCCGGGACAGGTACATGAGCAGTTCTTC.

This chain uses TRBV5-1 with TRBJ2-1; D is perhaps TRBD1 (6 bases). The CDR3 contains 14 residues. Germline lookup yields CDR1 SGHRS and CDR2 YFSETQ. Trimming left V 4 bases short and J 9 bases short, with 17 bases between. This CDR3 is CASSLGIPGAEQFF. The CDR3 DNA sequence: TGCGCCAGCAGCCTAGGGATTCCAGGGGCTGAGCAGTTCTTC.

The sample holds one count of this clone. The chain carries TRBV28 and TRBJ1-6, with TRBD1 identical over 7 bases. The CDR3 covers 13 residues. J was trimmed by 11 bases and V by 7 bases; bases with no gene match: 8. Germline CDR1 and CDR2: MDHEN and SYDVKM. In nucleotides, the CDR3 is TGTGCCAGCACTCGGGAGGGGGCAACACCCCTCCACTTT. Translated: CASTREGATPLHF.

The V and J genes are TRBV19 and TRBJ1-1, with TRBD1 matching 8 bases. This CDR3 contains 15 residues. CDR1 is LNHDA and CDR2 is SQIVND in the germline V gene (reference sequence). V lost 4 bases and J lost 0; bases outside the gene matches: 4. As DNA, the CDR3 is TGTGCCAGTAGTACCCAGGGGGCCCTGAACACTGAAGCTTTCTTT. Its protein is CASSTQGALNTEAFF.

To note about this clone: The same CDR3 arises from other DNA sequences in this sample as well. The J gene is TRBJ2-5, the V gene TRBV30; tentative D call: TRBD2 (6 bases). Germline values: CDR1 GTSNPN, CDR2 SVGIG (reference sequence). V was shortened by 2 bases and J by 5 bases, with 9 bases between the two germline ends. There are 12 residues in the CDR3. DNA of the CDR3: TGTGCCTGGAGTACTAGCCAGGAGACCCAGTACTTC. It yields the protein CAWSTSQETQYF.

The J gene is TRBJ1-2, the V gene TRBV5-4; possibly TRBD1 for D (6 bases). V gave up 0 bases and J gave up 4 bases, with 10 bases separating them. Looked up from germline, CDR1 is SGHNT and CDR2 is YYREEE (reference sequence). The CDR3 runs 14 residues. The CDR3 region has the DNA TGTGCCAGCAGCTTGGGACAGGAAAGCTATGGCTACACCTTC. This encodes CASSLGQESYGYTF.

The V call is TRBV5-4, the J call TRBJ2-7, with D uncertain. The CDR3 totals 16 residues. The V gene lost 2 bases and the J gene lost 1 base, with 16 bases spanning the gap. Germline CDR1 and CDR2: SGHNT and YYREEE (reference sequence). In nucleotides, the CDR3 is TGTGCCAGCAGCTTAGATAGCCCGTCCTCTTCCTACGAGCAGTACTTC. This translates into CASSLDSPSSSYEQYF.

The count of this clone is one. This chain links TRBV30 with TRBJ1-1; a weak D match, TRBD1 (5 bases). Trimming left V 2 bases short and J 7 bases short, with 8 bases between. This CDR3 is built from 11 residues. Germline V CDR1 and CDR2: GTSNPN, SVGIG (reference sequence). The CDR3 DNA sequence: TGTGCCTGGAGTCAGGGTGGTGAAGCTTTCTTT. Residues: CAWSQGGEAFF.

This clone is a singleton in its sample. The V and J genes are TRBV15 and TRBJ1-2, with 8 positions matching TRBD1. The trim removed 1 base at V and 3 bases at J, leaving 10 bases unmatched. Germline assignment: CDR1 LNHNV and CDR2 YYDKDF (reference sequence). The CDR3 sequence is 17 residues long. CDR3 sequence reads: CATSRVPDRVSHYGYTF. Here the CDR3 DNA reads TGTGCCACCAGCAGAGTACCGGACAGGGTCTCGCACTATGGCTACACCTTC.

The rearrangement uses TRBV11-3 and TRBJ1-1; 9 nucleotides match TRBD1. V was clipped by 3 bases and J by 1 base; unmatched bases: 3. Germline V gene sequence: CDR1 SGHNT, CDR2 YENEEA. This CDR3 comprises 15 residues. This CDR3 reads CASSFGQGTNTEAFF. The CDR3 region has the DNA TGTGCCAGCAGCTTCGGACAGGGGACGAACACTGAAGCTTTCTTT.

This clone was counted once. The CDR3 protein is CASFESGANVLTF. As DNA, the CDR3 is TGTGCCAGCTTCGAGTCTGGGGCCAACGTCCTGACTTTC. The chain has TRBV6-5 and TRBJ2-6, with unresolved D. The CDR3 loop spans 13 amino acids. V gave up 8 bases and J gave up 1 base, with 6 bases separating them. In germline, CDR1 is MNHEY, CDR2 SVGAGI.

The V and J genes are TRBV5-1 and TRBJ2-3; 7 bases are shared with TRBD2. The junction had 5 bases not matched to a gene; V was cut back by 1 base and J by 0 bases. Germline CDR1 and CDR2: SGHRS and YFSETQ. This CDR3 spans 16 amino acids. This CDR3 is CASSLTISGSTDTQYF. The CDR3 DNA reads TGCGCCAGCAGCTTGACGATTAGCGGGAGCACAGATACGCAGTATTTT. The variable domain in full, completed from reference TRBV5-1 and TRBJ2-3, reads KAGVTQTPRYLIKTRGQQVTLSCSPISGHRSVSWYQQTPGQGLQFLFEYFSETQRNKGNFPGRFSGRQFSNSRSEMNVSTLELGDSALYLCASSLTISGSTDTQYFGPGTRLTVL.

The V gene is TRBV9, the J gene TRBJ1-2; D ambiguous. The CDR3 consists of 14 residues. CDR1 and CDR2 (germline): SGDLS, YYNGEE. The V end was cut by 3 bases, the J end by 7 bases, with 16 bases between. CDR3 region: CASSARRTWGGYTF. CDR3 nucleotides: TGTGCCAGCAGCGCTCGGAGGACCTGGGGTGGCTACACCTTC.

The count of this clone is one. The chain is built from TRBV29-1 and TRBJ2-2, with 8 bases aligning to TRBD2. Germline V gene lookup returns CDR1 SQVTM and CDR2 ANQGSEA. V lost 5 bases to trimming and J lost 5 bases; unmatched junction nucleotides: 7. CDR3 length: 14 amino acids. The CDR3 here is CSVPGLGVTGELFF. For the CDR3, the DNA is TGCAGCGTTCCGGGACTAGGAGTAACCGGGGAGCTGTTTTTT.

The chain links TRBV9 to TRBJ2-7; 8 bases map to TRBD1. Per germline, CDR1 SGDLS and CDR2 YYNGEE. The CDR3 has 14 residues. V lost 4 bases and J lost 1; bases outside the gene matches: 4. The CDR3 coding sequence is TGTGCCAGCAGCCGGGGGACAGGATCCTACGAGCAGTACTTC. Its translation: CASSRGTGSYEQYF.

Concerning this clone: In the same sample, other DNA sequences code for this CDR3. This sequence joins TRBV5-1 and TRBJ2-2; D perhaps matches TRBD1 (6 bases). Germline loops: CDR1 SGHRS, CDR2 YFSETQ. V gave up 4 bases and J gave up 3 bases, with 7 bases separating them. There are 13 residues in the CDR3. In nucleotides, the CDR3 is TGCGCCAGCAGCCCAGGGGACACCGGGGAGCTGTTTTTT. Translating gives CASSPGDTGELFF.

The chain's CDR3 is CASSDAGRNTGELFF. The CDR3 DNA is TGTGCCAGCAGTGACGCGGGACGCAACACCGGGGAGCTGTTTTTT. This rearrangement joins TRBV2 to TRBJ2-2; a possible D gene is TRBD2 (6 bases). Germline V gene data show CDR1 as SNHLY and CDR2 as FYNNEI. This CDR3 region has 15 residues. V lost 3 bases and J lost 2, with 10 bases in between.

The chain carries TRBV5-6 and TRBJ2-2; D uncertain. CDR1 and CDR2 (germline): SGHDT, YYEEEE. V was trimmed by 2 bases and J by 5 bases, leaving 7 bases between them. This CDR3 has 13 residues. The CDR3 nucleotides read TGTGCCAGCAGCTTTCTCGTGACCGGGGAGCTGTTTTTT. Encoded protein: CASSFLVTGELFF. Full variable domain (rest looked up from reference TRBV5-6 and TRBJ2-2): DAGVTQSPTHLIKTRGQQVTLRCSPKSGHDTVSWYQQALGQGPQFIFQYYEEEERQRGNFPDRFSGHQFPNYSSELNVNALLLGDSALYLCASSFLVTGELFFGEGSRLTVL.

This chain links TRBV5-4 with TRBJ2-3, with D uncertain. V lost 0 bases and J lost 0, with 8 bases in between. From germline, CDR1 is SGHNT and CDR2 YYREEE (reference sequence). CDR3 length: 15 amino acids. This CDR3 reads CASSLGRFSTDTQYF. CDR3 DNA: TGTGCCAGCAGCTTGGGTCGGTTTAGCACAGATACGCAGTATTTT.

This clone has a single count. This chain joins TRBV11-3 and TRBJ2-1, with D possibly TRBD2 on 5 matching bases. The CDR3 has 15 amino acids. Trimming removed 1 base from V and 9 bases from J, with 16 bases in between. Germline assignment: CDR1 SGHNT and CDR2 YENEEA. The CDR3 DNA sequence: TGTGCCAGCAGCTTAGTAGGGATGGAGGACCGTGAGCAGTTCTTC. This codes for CASSLVGMEDREQFF.

Only one count was recorded for this clone. In DNA, the CDR3 is TGTGCCAGTAGGGTCCCGGGACAGGGGAACACTGAAGCTTTCTTT. Amino acids: CASRVPGQGNTEAFF. J is TRBJ1-1 and V is TRBV19; 9 positions match TRBD1. Losses at the gene ends were 6 bases for V and 1 base for J; bases not matched to a gene: 6. Germline assignment: CDR1 LNHDA and CDR2 SQIVND (reference sequence). The CDR3 is 15 residues long.

The chain links TRBV27 to TRBJ1-4; 10 nucleotides agree with TRBD1. From germline, CDR1 is MNHEY and CDR2 SMNVEV (reference sequence). Germline trimming cut 6 bases from V and 6 bases from J; bases unmatched to any gene: 4. The CDR3 spans 14 residues. As DNA, the CDR3 is TGTGCCAGCAGATTGACAGGGGGCCATGAAAAACTGTTTTTT. The encoded protein is CASRLTGGHEKLFF.

This chain joins TRBV12-3 or TRBV12-4 and TRBJ1-1; tentative D call: TRBD1 (5 bases). CDR3 length: 13 amino acids. V lost 3 bases and J lost 1, with 6 bases in between. CDR3 sequence (DNA): TGTGCCAGCAGTTTTCAGGGGAACACTGAAGCTTTCTTT. Translating gives CASSFQGNTEAFF.

The genes are TRBV27 and TRBJ1-4, with 10 bases lining up with TRBD1. Germline loops: CDR1 MNHEY, CDR2 SMNVEV (reference sequence). This CDR3 is built from 15 residues. Trimming took 5 bases from V and 3 from J; bases not matched to a gene: 3. Written as DNA, the CDR3 is TGTGCCAGCAGTCGACAGGGGGCTGCTAATGAAAAACTGTTTTTT. This translates into CASSRQGAANEKLFF.

The chain has TRBV5-1 and TRBJ2-2, with D tentatively TRBD2 (6 bases). In germline, CDR1 is SGHRS, CDR2 YFSETQ. The ends were cut back, 3 bases at V and 1 base at J, with 13 bases in the middle. The CDR3 loop spans 16 amino acids. The CDR3 protein is CASSSGRDLNTGELFF. The CDR3 DNA is TGCGCCAGCAGCTCTGGCCGGGACTTGAACACCGGGGAGCTGTTTTTT. Using reference TRBV5-1 and TRBJ2-2 for the parts outside the CDR3, the full variable domain is KAGVTQTPRYLIKTRGQQVTLSCSPISGHRSVSWYQQTPGQGLQFLFEYFSETQRNKGNFPGRFSGRQFSNSRSEMNVSTLELGDSALYLCASSSGRDLNTGELFFGEGSRLTVL.